A single sample is the source of the 9 T cell receptor beta chains below, sequenced in a study of T cell changes during pregnancy in multiple sclerosis. Libraries were prepared by immunoSEQ multiplex PCR; TCRdb keeps only in-frame clonotypes and omits some of them. The sample comprises roughly 87,000 clones, 80% to 95% of which are singletons, and roughly 1.4% rests with the top ten. Source: peripheral blood, taken in the third trimester of pregnancy. These receptors were obtained from a female donor in good health, enrolled as a control in a pregnancy study.

The rearrangement links TRBV6-5 to TRBJ2-5; D gene uncertain. The germline CDR1 and CDR2 sequences are MNHEY and SVGAGI. The CDR3 extends over 11 amino acids. Deletions cut 3 bases from V and 7 bases from J, with 6 bases between. The CDR3 bases are TGTGCCAGCAGTTATTCCGGGACCCAGTACTTC. Its protein product is CASSYSGTQYF.

V and J are TRBV6-1 and TRBJ2-4, with 15 nucleotides matching TRBD2. Germline CDR1 MNHNS, CDR2 SASEGT. V lost 1 base and J lost 2; bases outside the gene matches: 3. The CDR3 has 18 amino acids. CDR3 sequence: CASSEEGLAGGTKNIQYF. In DNA form, the CDR3 reads TGTGCCAGCAGTGAAGAGGGACTAGCGGGAGGAACCAAAAACATTCAGTACTTC.

This chain joins TRBV2 and TRBJ2-7; D is unclear. Germline V CDR1 and CDR2: SNHLY, FYNNEI. The V gene lost 4 bases and the J gene lost 2 bases, with 9 bases spanning the gap. The CDR3 is made up of 13 amino acids. CDR3 sequence: CASSVGETYEQYF. CDR3 bases: TGTGCCAGCAGTGTTGGAGAGACCTACGAGCAGTACTTC.

V gene TRBV6-1 combines with J gene TRBJ2-1; weak D call: TRBD1 (6 bases). V shed 8 bases and J shed 4 bases, with 12 bases lying between them. This CDR3 region has 13 residues. From germline, CDR1 is MNHNS and CDR2 SASEGT. CDR3 sequence reads: CASLPGEYNEQFF. As DNA, the CDR3 is TGTGCCAGCCTCCCAGGGGAGTACAATGAGCAGTTCTTC.

The V gene is TRBV7-9, the J gene TRBJ2-7; TRBD2 aligns across 9 bases. Losses at the gene ends were 5 bases for V and 3 bases for J; bases not matched to a gene: 5. CDR3 length: 14 residues. Germline V gene data show CDR1 as SEHNR and CDR2 as FQNEAQ (reference sequence). DNA of the CDR3: TGTGCCAGCAGCGCGCGGACTAGCGACTACGAGCAGTACTTC. This codes for CASSARTSDYEQYF.

J is TRBJ2-2 and V is TRBV7-2, with a weak D call TRBD1 (5 bases). The CDR3 runs 14 residues. Germline V gives CDR1 SGHTA, CDR2 FQGNSA. Between the trimmed V and J ends, which lost 1 base and 5 bases, there was a span of 8 bases. The CDR3 coding sequence is TGTGCCAGCAGCTTAGGTGCAGGGACCGGGGAGCTGTTTTTT. This translates into CASSLGAGTGELFF.

The gene calls are TRBV28 and TRBJ1-4; maybe TRBD1 (5 bases). The CDR3 loop spans 15 amino acids. CDR1 is MDHEN and CDR2 is SYDVKM in the germline V gene. V dropped 7 bases and J dropped 8 bases, with 20 bases sitting between them. In DNA, the CDR3 is TGTGCCAGCAAACCATCGGGGGGGGTAAAGGAAAAACTGTTTTTT. Protein product: CASKPSGGVKEKLFF.

The chain employs TRBV27 and TRBJ2-5; 7 bases match TRBD1. Germline loops: CDR1 MNHEY, CDR2 SMNVEV (reference sequence). Losses at the gene ends were 0 bases for V and 1 base for J; bases not matched to a gene: 11. This CDR3 comprises 18 residues. In DNA, the CDR3 is TGTGCCAGCAGTTTATCTCCCTCGGAGACAGGGACCCAAGAGACCCAGTACTTC. Translated: CASSLSPSETGTQETQYF.

The V and J genes are TRBV2 and TRBJ1-5; 10 bases are shared with TRBD1. After removal of 4 bases from V and 2 bases from J, the junction contained 14 bases not matched to a gene. The CDR3 runs to 19 residues. Germline CDR1 SNHLY, CDR2 FYNNEI. The CDR3 nucleotides read TGTGCCAGCAGTGCTTTGGGACAGGGGTTTTTTGTGGGCAATCAGCCCCAGCATTTT. Amino acid sequence: CASSALGQGFFVGNQPQHF.